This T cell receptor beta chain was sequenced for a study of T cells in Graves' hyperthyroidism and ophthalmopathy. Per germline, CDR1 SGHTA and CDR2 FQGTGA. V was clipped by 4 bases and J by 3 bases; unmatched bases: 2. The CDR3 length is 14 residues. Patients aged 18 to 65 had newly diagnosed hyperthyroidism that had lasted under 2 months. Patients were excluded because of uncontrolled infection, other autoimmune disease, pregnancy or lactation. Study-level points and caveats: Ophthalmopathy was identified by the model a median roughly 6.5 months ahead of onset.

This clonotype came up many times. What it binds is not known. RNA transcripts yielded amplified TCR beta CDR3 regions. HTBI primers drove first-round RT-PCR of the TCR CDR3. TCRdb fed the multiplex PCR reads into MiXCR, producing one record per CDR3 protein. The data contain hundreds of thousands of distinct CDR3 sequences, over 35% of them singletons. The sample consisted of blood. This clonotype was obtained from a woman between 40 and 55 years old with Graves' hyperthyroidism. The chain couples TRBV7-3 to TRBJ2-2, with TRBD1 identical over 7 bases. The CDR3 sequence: CASSSGQDTGELFF. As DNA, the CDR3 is TGTGCCAGCAGCTCCGGACAGGACACCGGGGAGCTGTTTTTT.